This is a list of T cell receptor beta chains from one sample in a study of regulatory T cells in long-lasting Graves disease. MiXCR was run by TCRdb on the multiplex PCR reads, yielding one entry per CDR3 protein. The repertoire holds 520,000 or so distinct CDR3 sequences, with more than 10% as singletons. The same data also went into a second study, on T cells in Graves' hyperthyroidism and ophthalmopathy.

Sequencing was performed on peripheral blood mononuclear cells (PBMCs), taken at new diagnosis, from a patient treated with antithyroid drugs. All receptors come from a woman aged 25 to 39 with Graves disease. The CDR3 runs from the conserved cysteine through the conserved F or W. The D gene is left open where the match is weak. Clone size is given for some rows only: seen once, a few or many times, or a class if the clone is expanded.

cdr3_aa: CASSLGAGEQFF
cdr3_nt: TGTGCCAGCAGCTTAGGGGCGGGGGAGCAGTTCTTC
clone_size: few
d_call: -
cdr3_length: 12
v_call: TRBV11-2
j_call: TRBJ2-1

cdr3_aa: CASSLAGQGGRTGANYGYTF
cdr3_nt: TGTGCCAGCAGTTTAGCCGGTCAGGGTGGAAGGACAGGGGCTAACTATGGCTACACCTTC
clone_size: many
d_call: TRBD1
cdr3_length: 20
v_call: TRBV28
j_call: TRBJ1-2

cdr3_aa: CASSLEGVSGANVLTF
cdr3_nt: TGTGCCAGCAGCTTAGAAGGAGTCTCTGGGGCCAACGTCCTGACTTTC
clone_size: -
d_call: -
cdr3_length: 16
v_call: TRBV11-2
j_call: TRBJ2-6

cdr3_aa: CASSLQGLAEAFF
cdr3_nt: TGTGCCAGCAGTTTACAGGGGCTAGCCGAAGCTTTCTTT
clone_size: many
d_call: -
cdr3_length: 13
v_call: TRBV27
j_call: TRBJ1-1

cdr3_aa: CSARDSGTLSYEQYF
cdr3_nt: TGCAGTGCTAGAGATTCCGGGACTTTAAGCTACGAGCAGTACTTC
clone_size: many
d_call: -
cdr3_length: 15
v_call: TRBV20-1
j_call: TRBJ2-7

cdr3_aa: CASNHQPQHF
cdr3_nt: TGTGCCAGTAATCATCAGCCCCAGCATTTT
clone_size: few
d_call: -
cdr3_length: 10
v_call: TRBV19
j_call: TRBJ1-5

cdr3_aa: CASSPDRGATNEKLFF
cdr3_nt: TGTGCCAGCAGCCCCGACCGGGGTGCAACTAATGAAAAACTGTTTTTT
clone_size: few
d_call: -
cdr3_length: 16
v_call: TRBV5-5
j_call: TRBJ1-4

cdr3_aa: CSARDPMTSGNSYNEQFF
cdr3_nt: TGCAGTGCTAGAGATCCGATGACTAGCGGGAACTCCTACAATGAGCAGTTCTTC
clone_size: -
d_call: TRBD2
cdr3_length: 18
v_call: TRBV20-1
j_call: TRBJ2-1

cdr3_aa: CASSFLKQGEAFF
cdr3_nt: TGTGCCAGCAGCTTCTTAAAACAGGGGGAAGCTTTCTTT
clone_size: -
d_call: TRBD1
cdr3_length: 13
v_call: TRBV5-4
j_call: TRBJ1-1

cdr3_aa: CAWSGGQVLLYEQYF
cdr3_nt: TGTGCCTGGAGTGGGGGACAGGTTCTCCTCTACGAGCAGTACTTC
clone_size: -
d_call: TRBD1
cdr3_length: 15
v_call: TRBV30
j_call: TRBJ2-7

cdr3_aa: CACSEAYEQYF
cdr3_nt: TGTGCGTGTAGTGAAGCCTACGAGCAGTACTTC
clone_size: -
d_call: -
cdr3_length: 11
v_call: TRBV19
j_call: TRBJ2-7

cdr3_aa: CASSDSNGLAQFF
cdr3_nt: TGTGCCAGCAGTGACTCGAACGGACTAGCACAGTTCTTC
clone_size: -
d_call: TRBD2
cdr3_length: 13
v_call: TRBV6-2/TRBV6-3
j_call: TRBJ2-1

cdr3_aa: CASSLGLGEQFF
cdr3_nt: TGTGCCAGCAGTTTAGGGTTGGGTGAGCAGTTCTTC
clone_size: many
d_call: -
cdr3_length: 12
v_call: TRBV28
j_call: TRBJ2-1

cdr3_aa: CASSLAVVNEQFF
cdr3_nt: TGTGCCAGCAGCTTAGCCGTAGTGAATGAGCAGTTCTTC
clone_size: many
d_call: -
cdr3_length: 13
v_call: TRBV7-2
j_call: TRBJ2-1

cdr3_aa: CASSFPSGRVDTGELFF
cdr3_nt: TGTGCCAGCAGTTTTCCTAGCGGGAGGGTCGACACCGGGGAGCTGTTTTTT
clone_size: many
d_call: TRBD2
cdr3_length: 17
v_call: TRBV6-5
j_call: TRBJ2-2

cdr3_aa: CASSREGARISTDTQYF
cdr3_nt: TGTGCCAGTAGTAGGGAGGGGGCGAGGATTAGCACAGATACGCAGTATTTT
clone_size: -
d_call: -
cdr3_length: 17
v_call: TRBV19
j_call: TRBJ2-3

cdr3_aa: CASSQDLSGGTPYEQYF
cdr3_nt: TGCGCCAGCAGCCAAGATCTCTCCGGGGGGACCCCCTACGAGCAGTACTTC
clone_size: many
d_call: TRBD2
cdr3_length: 17
v_call: TRBV4-3
j_call: TRBJ2-7

cdr3_aa: CASDREFRTEAFF
cdr3_nt: TGCGCCAGCGACCGGGAGTTCCGGACTGAAGCTTTCTTT
clone_size: many
d_call: -
cdr3_length: 13
v_call: TRBV5-1
j_call: TRBJ1-1

cdr3_aa: CAISDRYEQFF
cdr3_nt: TGTGCCATCAGTGATAGGTATGAGCAGTTCTTC
clone_size: many
d_call: -
cdr3_length: 11
v_call: TRBV10-3
j_call: TRBJ2-1

cdr3_aa: CSVRATYGYTF
cdr3_nt: TGCAGCGTTCGGGCCACCTATGGCTACACCTTC
clone_size: many
d_call: -
cdr3_length: 11
v_call: TRBV29-1
j_call: TRBJ1-2

cdr3_aa: CASSPEGLLVGRAQYF
cdr3_nt: TGTGCCAGCAGCCCTGAGGGGTTACTTGTCGGCCGGGCGCAGTATTTT
clone_size: -
d_call: -
cdr3_length: 16
v_call: TRBV28
j_call: TRBJ2-3

cdr3_aa: CSAEDGGDRETQYF
cdr3_nt: TGCAGTGCCGAGGATGGGGGAGATCGGGAGACCCAGTACTTC
clone_size: few
d_call: -
cdr3_length: 14
v_call: TRBV20-1
j_call: TRBJ2-5

cdr3_aa: CASRPGQGSGGYTF
cdr3_nt: TGTGCCAGCAGGCCGGGACAGGGGTCGGGGGGCTACACCTTC
clone_size: many
d_call: TRBD1
cdr3_length: 14
v_call: TRBV28
j_call: TRBJ1-2

cdr3_aa: CASSRPGGLRTEAFF
cdr3_nt: TGTGCCAGCAGTCGGCCAGGGGGTCTGCGCACTGAAGCTTTCTTT
clone_size: many
d_call: TRBD1
cdr3_length: 15
v_call: TRBV28
j_call: TRBJ1-1

cdr3_aa: CASSIGLAGGNEQFF
cdr3_nt: TGTGCCAGCAGCATAGGACTAGCAGGAGGCAATGAGCAGTTCTTC
clone_size: many
d_call: TRBD2
cdr3_length: 15
v_call: TRBV19
j_call: TRBJ2-1

cdr3_aa: CASSIRDRDEQFF
cdr3_nt: TGTGCCAGTAGTATAAGGGACAGGGATGAGCAGTTCTTC
clone_size: many
d_call: TRBD1
cdr3_length: 13
v_call: TRBV19
j_call: TRBJ2-1

cdr3_aa: CASRGLTVYTEAFF
cdr3_nt: TGTGCCAGTAGGGGACTGACAGTCTACACTGAAGCTTTCTTT
clone_size: -
d_call: -
cdr3_length: 14
v_call: TRBV19
j_call: TRBJ1-1

cdr3_aa: CAISDRNNHNEQFF
cdr3_nt: TGTGCCATCAGTGACAGGAACAACCACAATGAGCAGTTCTTC
clone_size: many
d_call: -
cdr3_length: 14
v_call: TRBV11-2
j_call: TRBJ2-1

cdr3_aa: CASSLGPSGRVTDTQYF
cdr3_nt: TGTGCCAGCAGCTTGGGTCCTAGCGGGAGAGTCACAGATACGCAGTATTTT
clone_size: many
d_call: TRBD2
cdr3_length: 17
v_call: TRBV5-5
j_call: TRBJ2-3

cdr3_aa: CASSLSGTTMQYEQYF
cdr3_nt: TGTGCCAGCAGCTTGTCTGGGACGACGATGCAGTACGAGCAGTACTTC
clone_size: many
d_call: -
cdr3_length: 16
v_call: TRBV5-5
j_call: TRBJ2-7

cdr3_aa: CASSAWGLSLDEQYF
cdr3_nt: TGTGCCAGCAGTGCATGGGGGCTCTCACTCGACGAGCAGTACTTC
clone_size: few
d_call: -
cdr3_length: 15
v_call: TRBV6-2/TRBV6-3
j_call: TRBJ2-7

cdr3_aa: CASSERWYTQYF
cdr3_nt: TGTGCCAGCAGTGAAAGGTGGTATACGCAGTATTTT
clone_size: few
d_call: -
cdr3_length: 12
v_call: TRBV2
j_call: TRBJ2-3

cdr3_aa: CASSIVGSVLYSNQPQHF
cdr3_nt: TGTGCCAGTAGTATTGTTGGCAGCGTATTGTATAGCAATCAGCCCCAGCATTTT
clone_size: many
d_call: -
cdr3_length: 18
v_call: TRBV19
j_call: TRBJ1-5

cdr3_aa: CASSQGGTHPQETQYF
cdr3_nt: TGTGCCAGCAGCCAAGGGGGAACTCATCCCCAAGAGACCCAGTACTTC
clone_size: -
d_call: -
cdr3_length: 16
v_call: TRBV14
j_call: TRBJ2-5

cdr3_aa: CASTAGDSMKTQYF
cdr3_nt: TGTGCCAGTACGGCGGGGGATTCTATGAAGACCCAGTACTTC
clone_size: many
d_call: TRBD2
cdr3_length: 14
v_call: TRBV19
j_call: TRBJ2-5

cdr3_aa: CASSVRLAGYIKGEQFF
cdr3_nt: TGTGCCAGTAGTGTCCGACTAGCGGGATATATTAAGGGTGAGCAGTTCTTC
clone_size: few
d_call: TRBD2
cdr3_length: 17
v_call: TRBV19
j_call: TRBJ2-1

cdr3_aa: CASSPVGGHPEAFF
cdr3_nt: TGTGCCAGCAGCCCGGTAGGGGGGCACCCTGAAGCTTTCTTT
clone_size: many
d_call: -
cdr3_length: 14
v_call: TRBV11-2
j_call: TRBJ1-1

cdr3_aa: CASGVSYEQYF
cdr3_nt: TGTGCCAGCGGGGTCTCCTACGAGCAGTACTTC
clone_size: many
d_call: -
cdr3_length: 11
v_call: TRBV25-1
j_call: TRBJ2-7

cdr3_aa: CASSHVTTGELFF
cdr3_nt: TGTGCCAGCAGCCACGTAACCACCGGGGAGCTGTTTTTT
clone_size: many
d_call: -
cdr3_length: 13
v_call: TRBV7-9
j_call: TRBJ2-2

cdr3_aa: CVTSTGFFIENTGELFF
cdr3_nt: TGTGTCACCAGTACAGGGTTCTTTATTGAGAACACCGGGGAGCTGTTTTTT
clone_size: few
d_call: -
cdr3_length: 17
v_call: TRBV15
j_call: TRBJ2-2